Here is one T cell receptor beta chain with its context. This receptor's antigen is unknown. No per-base quality is available; no much larger clone lies one base away. This sample was taken from a study of PD-1 blockade in mismatch repair-deficient tumors (dated by TCRdb to the late 2010s). In terms of the full investigation: Between late 2013 and September 2016, the trial enrolled 86 consecutive patients with some eleven types of mismatch repair-deficient cancer, all of whom had received prior treatment and were progressing. Deep sequencing of TCR CDR3 regions was used to track tumor-associated T cell clones in peripheral blood of patients responding to PD-1 blockade. The research as a whole found: Clones residing in the tumor, which were often undetectable in blood before treatment, expanded quickly after pembrolizumab and then contracted, generally before radiologic responses. Clonal expansion was elicited by three of seven peptides, and about 150 unique blood TCRs were yielded, roughly seven of which were also found in tumor; all positive peptides were derived from frameshift mutations.

In the paper's terms, the time point label means: approximately ten-day in vitro stimulation with candidate neoantigen peptide 6. Mismatch repair deficiency in every enrolled patient was established by polymerase chain reaction or immunohistochemistry. Three patients who responded to pembrolizumab therapy underwent TCR sequencing. Several ELISpot-reactive candidate neoantigen peptides were each used in an approximately 10-day in vitro stimulation before TCR sequencing. As the baseline for calculating clone fold-changes, a control culture with no peptide was run in an identical way. The phase II trial prospectively evaluated PD-1 blockade with pembrolizumab in advanced mismatch repair-deficient cancers, independent of tissue of origin. Libraries were prepared through the immunoSEQ multiplex PCR assay. As for the original processing: A clone was classified as neoantigen-specific if the clone expanded significantly in response to the relevant peptide and did not expand significantly in response to any other peptide tested. This is the immuneACCESS table as TCRdb keeps it, with only in-frame sequences that have V and J called. A part of the clones is gone; compared with another copy, unresolved V genes explain less than half, and the rest is unexplained. V, J and clone size are those of that table, while D and trimming were read from the DNA. The sample table records about 14,000 clones; around 86% of these occur just once. Jointly, the top ten make up 3.5% to 5% of the sample.

The germline V gene supplies CDR1 KGHSH and CDR2 LQKENI. The CDR3 starts with the cysteine, ends with the phenylalanine, and has 14 residues. The entry retains the CDR3 DNA only, 42 bases that are in frame from base 1. Compared with germline, V lacks 3 bases and J lacks 4 bases; bases without a gene match: 2. The sequence is built from TRBV18 and TRBJ2-2, and 7 junction bases match TRBD1. This receptor was identified in an adult with mismatch repair-deficient cancer. The source was cells cultured in vitro, collected from a patient treated with pembrolizumab. This receptor has the CDR3 CASSPGQSTGELFF. The DNA is TGTGCCAGCTCACCGGGACAGAGCACCGGGGAGCTGTTTTTT.